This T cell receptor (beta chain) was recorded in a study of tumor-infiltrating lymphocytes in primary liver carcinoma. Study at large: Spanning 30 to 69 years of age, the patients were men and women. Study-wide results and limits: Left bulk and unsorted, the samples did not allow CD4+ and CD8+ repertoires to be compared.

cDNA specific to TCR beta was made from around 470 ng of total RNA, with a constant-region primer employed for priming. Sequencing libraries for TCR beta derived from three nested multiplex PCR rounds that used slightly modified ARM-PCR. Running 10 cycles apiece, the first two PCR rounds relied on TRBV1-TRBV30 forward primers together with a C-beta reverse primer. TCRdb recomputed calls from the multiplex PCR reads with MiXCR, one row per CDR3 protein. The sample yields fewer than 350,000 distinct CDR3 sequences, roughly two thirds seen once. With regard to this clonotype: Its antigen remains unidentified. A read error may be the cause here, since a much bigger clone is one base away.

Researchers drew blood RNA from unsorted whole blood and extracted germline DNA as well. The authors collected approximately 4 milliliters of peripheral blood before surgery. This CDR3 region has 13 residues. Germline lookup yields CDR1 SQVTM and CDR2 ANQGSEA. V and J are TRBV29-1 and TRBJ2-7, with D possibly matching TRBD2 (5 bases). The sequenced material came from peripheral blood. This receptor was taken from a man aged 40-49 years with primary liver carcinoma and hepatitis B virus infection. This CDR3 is CSVGSGGGYERYF. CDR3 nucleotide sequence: TGCAGCGTTGGGTCAGGTGGAGGCTACGAGCGGTACTTC.